A selection of T cell receptor beta chains follows, all from one sample in a study of PD-1 blockade in classical Hodgkin lymphoma. Measured with immunoSEQ multiplex PCR; TCRdb has only the in-frame clones, and not every one. The repertoire has 40,000 to 65,000 clones, over 70% of them found once; the top ten carry around 15%. Sequences were derived from peripheral blood mononuclear cells (PBMCs), sampled at baseline. These receptor sequences come from a human donor with classical Hodgkin lymphoma. CDR3s include the opening cysteine and the closing phenylalanine or tryptophan. A D gene is named only where the DNA matches it firmly. Where a row states a size, it is once, few, many or the class of an expanded clone; other rows omit it.

V	D	size	length	J	CDR3	DNA
TRBV5-1	TRBD2	once	16	TRBJ2-5	CASSLYGTTLQETQYF	TGCGCCAGCAGCTTGTACGGGACTACCTTACAAGAGACCCAGTACTTC
TRBV12-2	.	.	15	TRBJ1-1	CASRSGQGMNTEAFF	TGTGCAAGTCGTTCCGGACAGGGAATGAACACTGAAGCTTTCTTT
TRBV7-6	TRBD2	.	17	TRBJ2-3	CASGPGTSGRERDTQYF	TGTGCCAGCGGTCCCGGGACTAGCGGGAGGGAGCGGGATACGCAGTATTTT
TRBV6-6	.	.	16	TRBJ1-5	CASSLRTAGHNQPQHF	TGTGCCAGCAGTTTACGGACTGCAGGGCACAATCAGCCCCAGCATTTT
TRBV18	.	.	13	TRBJ1-4	CASSRGTDEKLFF	TGTGCCAGCTCCCGTGGAACGGATGAAAAACTGTTTTTT
TRBV25-1	.	once	15	TRBJ2-5	CASRTRQEGQETQYF	TGTGCCAGCAGAACCCGACAGGAGGGCCAGGAGACCCAGTACTTC
TRBV29-1	TRBD1	once	14	TRBJ2-1	CSVEGQRRVNEQFF	TGCAGCGTTGAGGGACAGCGGCGGGTCAATGAGCAGTTCTTC
TRBV6-6	TRBD1	.	13	TRBJ1-2	CASHTGQGDGYTF	TGTGCCAGTCACACGGGACAGGGGGATGGCTACACCTTC
TRBV10-3	.	few	16	TRBJ2-5	CAISGRGLAEQETQYF	TGTGCCATCAGTGGGAGGGGGCTAGCGGAACAAGAGACCCAGTACTTC
TRBV9	TRBD2	.	18	TRBJ2-2	CASSVVPAGGPSTGELFF	TGTGCCAGCAGCGTAGTTCCAGCGGGAGGACCGAGCACCGGGGAGCTGTTTTTT
TRBV18	.	.	16	TRBJ2-3	CASSPSSVGGTDTQYF	TGTGCCAGCTCACCTTCTAGTGTGGGCGGCACAGATACGCAGTATTTT
TRBV7-2	.	.	12	TRBJ1-2	CASSFRTGDHTF	TGTGCCAGCAGCTTCCGAACGGGGGACCACACCTTC
TRBV10-3	.	.	12	TRBJ2-2	CAIRRGSGELFF	TGTGCCATCCGGAGGGGCTCCGGGGAGCTGTTTTTT
TRBV7-8	.	.	17	TRBJ1-5	CASSLEGELYSNQPQHF	TGTGCCAGCAGCTTAGAGGGAGAGCTCTATAGCAATCAGCCCCAGCATTTT
TRBV30	.	few	13	TRBJ1-6	CAWAGTANSPLHF	TGTGCCTGGGCCGGGACGGCCAATTCACCCCTCCACTTT
TRBV28	.	.	12	TRBJ1-2	CASSYGVSGYTF	TGTGCCAGCAGTTACGGCGTCAGTGGCTACACCTTC
TRBV7-8	TRBD2	.	15	TRBJ2-1	CASSFMGLAVNEQFF	TGTGCCAGCAGCTTCATGGGACTAGCGGTAAATGAGCAGTTCTTC
TRBV6-5	.	.	13	TRBJ2-1	CASSPPLTGGQFF	TGTGCCAGCAGTCCTCCTCTGACAGGCGGGCAGTTCTTC
TRBV7-7	.	.	14	TRBJ1-4	CASSLPPSDEKLFF	TGTGCCAGCAGCTTACCCCCCAGTGATGAAAAACTGTTTTTT
TRBV4-1	.	.	16	TRBJ2-7	CASSQDVNRYSYEQYF	TGCGCCAGCAGCCAAGATGTAAACAGATACTCCTACGAGCAGTACTTC
TRBV19	TRBD2	.	16	TRBJ2-1	CASSITAGAAWNEQFF	TGTGCCAGTAGTATCACTGCGGGAGCGGCTTGGAATGAGCAGTTCTTC
TRBV29-1	.	.	13	TRBJ2-2	CSVDLLNTGELFF	TGCAGCGTTGACTTGCTCAACACCGGGGAGCTGTTTTTT
TRBV11-2	TRBD2	.	18	TRBJ2-7	CASSLDRLGTSGRGEQYF	TGTGCCAGCAGCTTAGATCGCCTCGGGACTAGCGGGAGAGGAGAGCAGTACTTC
TRBV27	.	.	13	TRBJ2-5	CASGGGGIETQYF	TGTGCCAGCGGTGGAGGGGGAATTGAGACCCAGTACTTC
TRBV10-3	TRBD1	.	13	TRBJ1-1	CASRDRGNTEAFF	TGTGCCAGCCGGGACAGGGGGAACACTGAAGCTTTCTTT
TRBV7-9	.	.	15	TRBJ2-1	CASSLGAGTYNEQFF	TGTGCCAGCAGCTTGGGGGCGGGAACCTACAATGAGCAGTTCTTC
TRBV11-3	.	.	15	TRBJ1-4	CASSLEGGTNEKLFF	TGTGCCAGCAGCTTAGAGGGGGGAACTAATGAAAAACTGTTTTTT
TRBV27	TRBD1	once	14	TRBJ1-2	CASSLQGALSGYTF	TGTGCCAGCAGCCTACAGGGGGCCCTATCTGGCTACACCTTC
TRBV27	.	.	15	TRBJ2-1	CASSLGLSSYNEQFF	TGTGCCAGCAGTTTGGGACTGAGCTCCTACAATGAGCAGTTCTTC
TRBV27	.	.	14	TRBJ1-2	CASKSASLDYGYTF	TGTGCCAGCAAGTCCGCTTCCTTGGACTATGGCTACACCTTC
TRBV11-2	.	few	16	TRBJ2-7	CASSLHGPGASYEQYF	TGTGCCAGCAGCTTACACGGGCCGGGAGCCTCTTACGAGCAGTACTTC
TRBV11-2	TRBD2	.	19	TRBJ2-3	CASSLDRPRSGRATDTQYF	TGTGCCAGCAGCTTAGATCGACCCCGTAGCGGGAGGGCAACAGATACGCAGTATTTT
TRBV18	.	.	14	TRBJ1-5	CASSPRPGNQPQHF	TGTGCCAGCTCACCTAGGCCTGGCAATCAGCCCCAGCATTTT
TRBV7-8	TRBD1	.	15	TRBJ2-5	CASSLRTGWQETQYF	TGTGCCAGCAGCCTCCGGACAGGGTGGCAGGAGACCCAGTACTTC
TRBV30	.	.	14	TRBJ1-5	CAWSVVNSNQPQHF	TGTGCCTGGAGTGTCGTCAATAGCAATCAGCCCCAGCATTTT
TRBV25-1	TRBD2	.	16	TRBJ2-2	CASQTSGARLIGELFF	TGTGCCAGCCAGACTAGCGGAGCGCGGTTGATCGGGGAGCTGTTTTTT
TRBV7-2	.	.	14	TRBJ2-5	CASSLGTGLETQYF	TGTGCCAGCAGCTTAGGTACAGGGCTAGAGACCCAGTACTTC
TRBV4-2	.	.	15	TRBJ2-1	CASSQERASGLEQFF	TGTGCCAGCAGCCAAGAAAGAGCCTCAGGGCTTGAGCAGTTCTTC
TRBV27	.	once	13	TRBJ2-1	CASRTSSYNEQFF	TGTGCCAGCCGGACGAGCTCCTACAATGAGCAGTTCTTC
TRBV5-1	.	.	17	TRBJ2-1	CASSLAQQGRRDNEQFF	TGCGCCAGCAGCTTGGCCCAACAGGGCCGACGTGACAATGAGCAGTTCTTC
TRBV18	.	once	13	TRBJ2-7	CASSPNRAYEQYF	TGTGCCAGCTCACCGAACAGGGCATACGAGCAGTACTTC
TRBV5-1	TRBD1	.	16	TRBJ2-1	CASSSSGTGGEDEQFF	TGCGCCAGCAGCTCCTCCGGGACAGGGGGCGAGGATGAGCAGTTCTTC
TRBV19	.	few	13	TRBJ1-5	CASDDISNQPQHF	TGTGCCAGCGATGACATTAGCAATCAGCCCCAGCATTTT
TRBV11-3	.	.	15	TRBJ1-1	CASSFPRSTRTEAFF	TGTGCCAGCAGCTTCCCCCGGAGCACCCGAACTGAAGCTTTCTTT
TRBV27	TRBD1	.	14	TRBJ1-3	CASSSDRAGNTIYF	TGTGCCAGCAGTTCCGACAGGGCCGGAAACACCATATATTTT
TRBV9	.	.	15	TRBJ1-1	CASSVGGSWDTEAFF	TGTGCCAGCAGCGTAGGCGGAAGTTGGGACACTGAAGCTTTCTTT